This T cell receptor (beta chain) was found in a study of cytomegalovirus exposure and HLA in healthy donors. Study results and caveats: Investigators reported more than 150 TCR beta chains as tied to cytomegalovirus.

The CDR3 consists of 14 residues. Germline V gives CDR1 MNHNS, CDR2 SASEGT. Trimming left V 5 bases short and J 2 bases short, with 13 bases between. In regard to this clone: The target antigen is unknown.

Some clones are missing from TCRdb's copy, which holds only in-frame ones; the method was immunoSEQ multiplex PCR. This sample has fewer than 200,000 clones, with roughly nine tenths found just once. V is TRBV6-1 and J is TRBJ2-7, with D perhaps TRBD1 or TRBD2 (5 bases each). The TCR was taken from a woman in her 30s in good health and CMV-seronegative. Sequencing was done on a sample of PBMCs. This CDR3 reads CASSRDPSTYEQYF. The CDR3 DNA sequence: TGTGCCAGCAGTCGGGACCCTTCCACCTACGAGCAGTACTTC.